This is a list of T cell receptor beta chains from one sample in a study of T cells in Graves' hyperthyroidism and ophthalmopathy. Each CDR3 protein gets one entry after TCRdb re-called the multiplex PCR reads with MiXCR. Here the sample spans under 400,000 distinct CDR3 sequences, about 15% being singletons. Sequencing was carried out using blood. The source is a woman aged 18-35 years with Graves' hyperthyroidism that later progressed to Graves' ophthalmopathy. Each CDR3 is given with its conserved first and last residue. The D gene is left open where the match is weak. Expanded clones are given a class, and other clones once, few, many or no size at all.

TRBJ1-2 TRBV20-1 many 14 . TGCAGTGCTGGGGAAGTACAGGGAACTTATGGCTACACCTTC CSAGEVQGTYGYTF
TRBJ1-5 TRBV27 many 14 . TGTGCCAGCAGTTACAGAAATAGCAATCAGCCCCAGCATTTT CASSYRNSNQPQHF
TRBJ2-3 TRBV5-1 few 15 . TGCGCCAGCAGCTTGGGTACGTTTAGCACAGATACGCAGTATTTT CASSLGTFSTDTQYF
TRBJ2-7 TRBV11-2 many 16 TRBD2 TGTGCCAGCAGCTTAGCTACTAGCGGGAGGGCGTCCGAGCAGTACTTC CASSLATSGRASEQYF
TRBJ1-1 TRBV30 once 17 . TGTGCCTGGGAAAAAGACAGAAAACAGCGCCAGAACACTGGAGCTTTCTTT CAWEKDRKQRQNTGAFF
TRBJ2-1 TRBV7-6 many 16 TRBD2 TGTGCCAGCAGCTCATTAAGCGGGAGGGCCACCAATGAGCAGTTCTTC CASSSLSGRATNEQFF
TRBJ2-3 TRBV7-9 once 14 TRBD2 TGTGCCAGCAGCTTCGGACTAGGCTCAGATACGCAGTATTTT CASSFGLGSDTQYF
TRBJ1-1 TRBV5-4 . 18 . TGTGCCAGCAGCCGCCAAATCCGGACATTGAACATGAACACTGAAGCTTTCTTT CASSRQIRTLNMNTEAFF
TRBJ2-5 TRBV5-4 few 15 . TGTGCCAGCAGCTTGAATCAGCGTGATCAAGAGACCCAGTACTTC CASSLNQRDQETQYF
TRBJ1-1 TRBV11-3 . 16 . TGTGCCAGCAGCTTAGGAACAGGAAGTTTGAACACTGAAGCTTTCTTT CASSLGTGSLNTEAFF
TRBJ2-3 TRBV20-1 many 15 TRBD2 TGCAGTGCTTGGAGCGGGAGGGCCGGCACAGATACGCAGTATTTT CSAWSGRAGTDTQYF
TRBJ2-2 TRBV6-1 . 13 . TGTGCCAGCAGTAGGGACCCCGGGGGGGAGCTGTTTTTT CASSRDPGGELFF
TRBJ2-1 TRBV27 . 15 . TGTGCCAGCAGTTTAACCGGGACGGGTAACAATGAGCAGTTCTTC CASSLTGTGNNEQFF
TRBJ2-1 TRBV20-1 many 14 TRBD2 TGCAGTGTTCCTCGCATAGCGGGCTACAATGAGCAGTTCTTC CSVPRIAGYNEQFF